The present entry profiles one T cell receptor (beta chain) with its context. Its antigen is as yet unknown. This entry belongs to a study of T cells in localized non-small cell lung cancer. Study-wide findings and caveats: Heterogeneity remains possible because sequencing was limited to only one tumor region. Of the top 100 tumor clones, median roughly 55 were in adjacent lung, approximately 29 among its top 100.

Germline V gene sequence: CDR1 LNHNV, CDR2 YYDKDF (reference sequence). Trimming took off 2 bases at V and 6 bases at J, with 15 bases between the two ends. CDR3 length equals 15 residues. The repertoire was sequenced with immunoSEQ multiplex PCR; TCRdb's copy has only in-frame clones and lacks some. The top ten hold 15% to 20% of the sample, which has around 83,000 clones, around three quarters seen once. The rearrangement uses TRBV15 and TRBJ2-3; no clear D gene. Here the sequenced sample was PBMCs, taken before any cancer treatment. The clonotype originates from a man between 35 and 75 years old with stage II squamous cell lung carcinoma. CDR3 coding DNA: TGTGCCACCAGCAGATATCAGACTGGGCGGGATACGCAGTATTTT. As protein: CATSRYQTGRDTQYF.